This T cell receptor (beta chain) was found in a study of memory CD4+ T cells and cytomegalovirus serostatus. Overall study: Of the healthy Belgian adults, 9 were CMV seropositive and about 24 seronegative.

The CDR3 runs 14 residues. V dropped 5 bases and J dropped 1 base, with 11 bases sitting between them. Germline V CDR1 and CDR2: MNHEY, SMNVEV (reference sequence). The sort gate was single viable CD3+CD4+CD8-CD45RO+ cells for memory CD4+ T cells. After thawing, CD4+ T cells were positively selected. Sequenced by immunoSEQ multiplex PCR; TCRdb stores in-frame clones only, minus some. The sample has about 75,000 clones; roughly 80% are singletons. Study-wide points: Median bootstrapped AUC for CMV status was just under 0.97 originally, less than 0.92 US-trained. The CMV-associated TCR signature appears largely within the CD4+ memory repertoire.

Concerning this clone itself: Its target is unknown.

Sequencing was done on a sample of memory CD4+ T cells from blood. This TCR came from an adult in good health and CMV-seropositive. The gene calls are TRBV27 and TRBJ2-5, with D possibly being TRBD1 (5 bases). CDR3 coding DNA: TGTGCCAGCAGTACCTTAGACAGCCAAGAGACCCAGTACTTC. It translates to CASSTLDSQETQYF.